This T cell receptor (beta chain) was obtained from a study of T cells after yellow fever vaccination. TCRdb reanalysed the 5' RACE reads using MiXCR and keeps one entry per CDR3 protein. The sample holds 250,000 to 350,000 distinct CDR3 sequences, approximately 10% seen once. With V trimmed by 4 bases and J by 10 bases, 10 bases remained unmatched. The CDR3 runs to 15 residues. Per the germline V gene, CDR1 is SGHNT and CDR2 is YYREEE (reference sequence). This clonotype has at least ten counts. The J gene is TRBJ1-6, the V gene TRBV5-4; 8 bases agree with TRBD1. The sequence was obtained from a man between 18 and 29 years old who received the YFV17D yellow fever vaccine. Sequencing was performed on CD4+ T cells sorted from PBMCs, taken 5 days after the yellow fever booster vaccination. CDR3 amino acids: CASSLTGALLSPLHF. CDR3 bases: TGTGCCAGCAGCCTGACAGGGGCTCTTCTGTCACCCCTCCACTTT.